The 26 T cell receptor beta chains presented below share a single source sample, sequenced in a study of tumour-infiltrating T cells in Burkitt lymphoma. Using immunoSEQ multiplex PCR, the repertoire was profiled, and TCRdb retains in-frame clones only, with some absent. The repertoire holds 500 or so clones, with around 93% as singletons. The sample taken for sequencing was tumor tissue. Receptor source: a human donor with Burkitt lymphoma. Some clones in this sample may be carry-over from other donors' samples.

J is TRBJ2-7 and V is TRBV11-1; the match to TRBD1 covers 8 bases. Germline V gene data show CDR1 as SGHAT and CDR2 as FQDESV (reference sequence). This CDR3 is 13 amino acids long. V lost 5 bases, J lost 7 bases, and 7 bases stayed unmatched. Here the CDR3 reads CASSPGTGGEQYF. The CDR3 nucleotides read TGTGCCAGCAGCCCCGGGACAGGAGGAGAGCAGTACTTC. Full variable domain (remainder filled in from reference TRBV11-1 and TRBJ2-7): EAEVAQSPRYKITEKSQAVAFWCDPISGHATLYWYRQILGQGPELLVQFQDESVVDDSQLPKDRFSAERLKGVDSTLKIQPAELGDSAMYLCASSPGTGGEQYFGPGTRLTVT.

DNA of the CDR3: TGTGCCAGCAGTCAGGGAGGGTCAGCCACTGAAGCTTTCTTT. This sequence encodes CASSQGGSATEAFF. The J gene is TRBJ1-1, the V gene TRBV6-1, with a weak D call TRBD1 (5 bases). CDR3 length equals 14 residues. Germline V CDR1 and CDR2: MNHNS, SASEGT. V was shortened by 5 bases and J by 4 bases, with 14 bases between the two germline ends.

This sequence joins TRBV18 and TRBJ2-4; D is unresolved. CDR1 is KGHSH and CDR2 is LQKENI in the germline V gene. The V and J ends lost 3 bases and 0 bases respectively, with 9 bases between them. The CDR3 contains 15 residues. CDR3: CASSPPTVAKNIQYF. Here the CDR3 DNA reads TGTGCCAGCTCACCGCCCACAGTAGCCAAAAACATTCAGTACTTC. Full variable domain (outside the CDR3, taken from reference TRBV18 and TRBJ2-4): NAGVMQNPRHLVRRRGQEARLRCSPMKGHSHVYWYRQLPEEGLKFMVYLQKENIIDESGMPKERFSAEFPKEGPSILRIQQVVRGDSAAYFCASSPPTVAKNIQYFGAGTRLSVL.

In the case of this clone: The junction and the germline gene differ at one end; a read error may be behind it. CDR3 nucleotide sequence: TGTGCCAGCAGCCTAGCTGGGCGGTTCTACACCTTC. Its protein product is CASSLAGRFYTF. The rearrangement links TRBV7-2 to TRBJ1-2; D is uncertain. Germline lookup yields CDR1 SGHTA and CDR2 FQGNSA. The CDR3 consists of 12 residues.

This rearrangement joins TRBV6-1 to TRBJ2-7; 8 nucleotides agree with TRBD1. Losses at the gene ends were 4 bases for V and 5 bases for J; bases not matched to a gene: 10. The CDR3 sequence is 15 residues long. Germline-derived CDR1 and CDR2 are MNHNS and SASEGT. The CDR3 reads CASSAPRGQVNEQYF. DNA of the CDR3: TGTGCCAGCAGTGCCCCCAGGGGGCAAGTCAACGAGCAGTACTTC.

This clone was detected once. The chain uses TRBV9 and TRBJ2-1; no clear D gene. Trimming pared 6 bases from V and 7 bases from J, leaving 20 bases between. CDR1 and CDR2 (germline): SGDLS, YYNGEE. The CDR3 spans 15 residues. CDR3 sequence reads: CASTPSGILRNEQFF. In DNA form, the CDR3 reads TGTGCCAGCACCCCTAGTGGGATTCTGCGGAATGAGCAGTTCTTC.

This chain joins TRBV30 and TRBJ2-2, with D perhaps TRBD2 (6 bases). CDR3 length: 14 residues. The germline V gene encodes CDR1 GTSNPN and CDR2 SVGIG (reference sequence). Deletions cut 3 bases from V and 2 bases from J, with 10 bases between. The CDR3, as DNA: TGTGCCTGGAGCCGCGGGGTAAACACCGGGGAGCTGTTTTTT. This codes for CAWSRGVNTGELFF.

This chain uses TRBV5-4 with TRBJ1-3; D is possibly TRBD1 (6 bases). The CDR3 contains 16 residues. Germline V CDR1 and CDR2: SGHNT, YYREEE (reference sequence). V gave up 4 bases and J gave up 0 bases, with 14 bases separating them. DNA for the CDR3: TGTGCCAGCAGCCTCTATACAGGGAGCTCTGGAAACACCATATATTTT. Protein: CASSLYTGSSGNTIYF.

The V and J genes are TRBV7-3 and TRBJ2-1; 10 bases agree with TRBD2. Germline V gene sequence: CDR1 SGHTA, CDR2 FQGTGA. The CDR3 is made up of 17 amino acids. The V gene end was trimmed by 5 bases and the J gene end by 7 bases; junction bases not matched to a gene: 14. CDR3 sequence reads: CASSQRASGRLGNEQFF. The CDR3 bases are TGTGCCAGCAGCCAAAGGGCTAGCGGGAGACTGGGGAATGAGCAGTTCTTC.

In this sample, this clone turned up a few times. This chain joins TRBV7-6 and TRBJ1-3; 7 bases match TRBD1. J lost 0 bases, V lost 5 bases, and 7 bases had no gene match. CDR1 SGHVS and CDR2 FNYEAQ come from the germline V gene. The CDR3 totals 16 residues. CDR3 in amino acids: CASSRPGGNSGNTIYF. CDR3 nucleotide sequence: TGTGCCAGCAGCAGACCAGGGGGGAACTCTGGAAACACCATATATTTT.

The chain has TRBV5-1 and TRBJ2-1; D is undetermined. CDR3 length: 12 amino acids. The V and J ends lost 0 bases and 9 bases respectively, with 7 bases between them. CDR1 is SGHRS, CDR2 YFSETQ, per germline. CDR3 nucleotide sequence: TGCGCCAGCAGCTTGGTGGCTAGTGAGCAGTTCTTC. Protein: CASSLVASEQFF.

This rearrangement joins TRBV6-5 to TRBJ1-4; D is unresolved. The V gene's germline CDR1 is MNHEY and CDR2 SVGAGI. This CDR3 spans 15 amino acids. Trimming took 5 bases from V and 8 from J, leaving 18 bases between them. CDR3 bases: TGTGCCAGCAGTCCAGTCGGTGTTTCAAGCGAAAAACTGTTTTTT. This codes for CASSPVGVSSEKLFF.

CDR3 protein: CASSNPGERESYEQYF. CDR3 bases: TGTGCCAGTAGTAATCCTGGCGAGCGGGAGTCCTACGAGCAGTACTTC. The chain combines TRBV19 with TRBJ2-7; 8 positions match TRBD2. The CDR3 extends over 16 amino acids. Trimming cost V 4 bases and J 1 base; bases outside gene matches: 9. Germline loops: CDR1 LNHDA, CDR2 SQIVND (reference sequence).

The genes are TRBV19 and TRBJ1-5; D is possibly TRBD1 (5 bases). CDR1 and CDR2 from the germline V gene are LNHDA and SQIVND (reference sequence). The CDR3 runs to 16 residues. V lost 7 bases, J lost 1 base, and 17 bases lay in between. The CDR3 region is CASTPTVGLSNQPQHF. DNA for the CDR3: TGTGCCAGTACCCCGACGGTGGGGCTGAGCAATCAGCCCCAGCATTTT.

This clone was seen only once. This sequence joins TRBV5-1 and TRBJ2-1, with 9 nucleotides matching TRBD1. The junction had 7 bases not matched to a gene; V was cut back by 0 bases and J by 6 bases. The germline V gene has CDR1 SGHRS and CDR2 YFSETQ. The CDR3 covers 16 residues. The CDR3 loop is CASSLGGTGSSNEQFF. The CDR3, as DNA: TGCGCCAGCAGCTTGGGGGGGACAGGGTCCAGCAATGAGCAGTTCTTC.

V gene TRBV19 combines with J gene TRBJ1-4; D not certain. The V end lost 4 bases, the J end lost 7 bases, and 10 bases lay between the germline ends. The CDR3 loop spans 13 amino acids. CDR1 and CDR2 (germline): LNHDA, SQIVND (reference sequence). The CDR3 DNA follows: TGTGCCAGTAGTACCCAGGCGGGTGAAAAACTGTTTTTT. As protein: CASSTQAGEKLFF. Complete variable domain (other parts from reference TRBV19 and TRBJ1-4): DGGITQSPKYLFRKEGQNVTLSCEQNLNHDAMYWYRQDPGQGLRLIYYSQIVNDFQKGDIAEGYSVSREKKESFPLTVTSAQKNPTAFYLCASSTQAGEKLFFGSGTQLSVL.

The chain uses TRBV29-1 and TRBJ1-1; perhaps TRBD1 as D (5 bases). Germline V gene lookup returns CDR1 SQVTM and CDR2 ANQGSEA. This CDR3 has 14 amino acids. Deletions cut 3 bases from V and 5 bases from J, with 16 bases between. The CDR3 spells CSVEGTARRTEAFF. CDR3 sequence (DNA): TGCAGCGTTGAGGGGACCGCCAGACGGACTGAAGCTTTCTTT.

The chain is built from TRBV11-2 and TRBJ2-1; possible D gene TRBD2, 5 bases. Looked up from germline, CDR1 is SGHAT and CDR2 is FQNNGV. Trimming took 2 bases from V and 8 from J, leaving 13 bases between them. The CDR3 loop spans 14 amino acids. The CDR3 nucleotides read TGTGCCAGCAGCTTAAGACATGCCGGGGATGAGCAGTTCTTC. This gives the protein CASSLRHAGDEQFF.

This chain uses TRBV7-9 with TRBJ1-1; no reliable D call. The CDR3 extends over 12 amino acids. Germline loops: CDR1 SEHNR, CDR2 FQNEAQ (reference sequence). The germline V and J ends were trimmed by 2 bases and 2 bases, with 3 bases remaining between them. The CDR3 loop is CASSLINTEAFF. In DNA form, the CDR3 reads TGTGCCAGCAGCTTAATAAACACTGAAGCTTTCTTT.

V and J are TRBV2 and TRBJ2-2; no reliable D call. Trimming left V 3 bases short and J 4 bases short, with 3 bases between. Germline assignment: CDR1 SNHLY and CDR2 FYNNEI. This CDR3 is built from 12 residues. The CDR3 protein is CASSDFTGELFF. The DNA of the CDR3 is TGTGCCAGCAGTGACTTCACCGGGGAGCTGTTTTTT.

The V and J genes are TRBV9 and TRBJ1-5; no clear D. V dropped 0 bases and J dropped 0 bases, with 4 bases sitting between them. The V gene's germline CDR1 is SGDLS and CDR2 YYNGEE. The CDR3 covers 14 residues. DNA of the CDR3: TGTGCCAGCAGCGTAGATGGTAGCAATCAGCCCCAGCATTTT. Residues: CASSVDGSNQPQHF.

The CDR3 sequence is CAWSVGGKETQYF. CDR3 nucleotide sequence: TGTGCCTGGAGTGTAGGGGGCAAAGAGACCCAGTACTTC. This sequence joins TRBV30 and TRBJ2-5; the match to TRBD1 covers 7 bases. Trimming cost V 0 bases and J 3 bases; bases outside gene matches: 1. The CDR3 is 13 residues long. Germline CDR1 and CDR2: GTSNPN and SVGIG (reference sequence).

This clone was recorded only once. The chain combines TRBV7-2 with TRBJ1-2, with TRBD1 as a possible D gene (5 bases). The germline gives CDR1 SGHTA, CDR2 FQGNSA. This CDR3 contains 15 residues. Trimming removed 7 bases from V and 5 bases from J, with 20 bases in between. As DNA, the CDR3 is TGTGCCAGCACCAACACGTGGGGCTCGACATATGGCTACACCTTC. It specifies CASTNTWGSTYGYTF.

V and J are TRBV2 and TRBJ2-1, with unresolved D. The germline gives CDR1 SNHLY, CDR2 FYNNEI. The CDR3 is 12 amino acids. Trimming took off 10 bases at V and 10 bases at J, with 17 bases between the two ends. The CDR3: CAIAVPYPEQFF. The CDR3 DNA is TGTGCCATCGCAGTCCCCTATCCCGAGCAGTTCTTC. The variable domain in full, with the rest retrieved from reference TRBV2 and TRBJ2-1, is EPEVTQTPSHQVTQMGQEVILRCVPISNHLYFYWYRQILGQKVEFLVSFYNNEISEKSEIFDDQFSVERPDGSNFTLKIRSTKLEDSAMYFCAIAVPYPEQFFGPGTRLTVL.

This chain links TRBV7-6 with TRBJ1-4; tentatively, D is TRBD1 (5 bases). There are 15 residues in the CDR3. Germline-derived CDR1 and CDR2 are SGHVS and FNYEAQ. Trimming removed 5 bases from V and 5 bases from J, with 15 bases in between. The CDR3 DNA reads as TGTGCCAGCAGCCCGGGGGGGGGATACAATGAAAAACTGTTTTTT. Translated: CASSPGGGYNEKLFF.

The rearrangement links TRBV7-2 to TRBJ2-7; no firm D call. The CDR3 length is 12 residues. V lost 5 bases and J lost 6, with 11 bases in between. Per germline, CDR1 SGHTA and CDR2 FQGNSA. The CDR3 protein is CASSPRSTEQYF. In nucleotides, the CDR3 is TGTGCCAGCAGCCCCCGCTCAACCGAGCAGTACTTC.